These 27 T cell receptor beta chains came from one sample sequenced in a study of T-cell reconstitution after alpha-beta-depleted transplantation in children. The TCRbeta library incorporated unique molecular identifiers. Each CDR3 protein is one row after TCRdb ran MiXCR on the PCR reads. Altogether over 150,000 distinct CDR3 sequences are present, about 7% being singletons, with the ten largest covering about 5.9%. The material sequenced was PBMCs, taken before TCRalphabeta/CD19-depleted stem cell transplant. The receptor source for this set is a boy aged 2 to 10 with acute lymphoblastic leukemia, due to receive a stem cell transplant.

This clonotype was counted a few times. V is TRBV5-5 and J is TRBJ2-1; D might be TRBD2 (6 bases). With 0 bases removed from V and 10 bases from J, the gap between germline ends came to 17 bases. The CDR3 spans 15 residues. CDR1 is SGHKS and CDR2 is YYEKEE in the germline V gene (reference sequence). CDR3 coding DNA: TGTGCCAGCAGCTTGGCCGTACGGGGGTTCTACGAGCAGTTCTTC. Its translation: CASSLAVRGFYEQFF.

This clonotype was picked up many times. The DNA for the CDR3 is TGCAGGATACCGGGCACTTCCTACGAGCAGTACTTC. Protein product: CRIPGTSYEQYF. The V gene is TRBV20-1, the J gene TRBJ2-7; no clear D. This CDR3 is 12 amino acids long. The V gene's germline CDR1 is DFQATT and CDR2 SNEGSKA (reference sequence).

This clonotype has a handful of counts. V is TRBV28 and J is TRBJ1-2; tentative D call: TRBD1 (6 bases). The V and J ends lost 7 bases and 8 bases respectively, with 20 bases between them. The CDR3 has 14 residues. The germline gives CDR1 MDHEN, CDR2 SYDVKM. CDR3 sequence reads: CASISEGGGLGYTF. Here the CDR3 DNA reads TGTGCCAGCATCAGTGAGGGGGGGGGCCTGGGCTACACCTTC.

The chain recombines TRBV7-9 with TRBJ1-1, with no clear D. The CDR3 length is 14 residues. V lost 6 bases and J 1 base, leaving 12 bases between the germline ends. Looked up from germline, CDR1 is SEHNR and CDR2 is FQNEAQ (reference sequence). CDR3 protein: CASRVNGRNTEAFF. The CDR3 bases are TGTGCCAGCAGGGTTAACGGGCGGAACACTGAAGCTTTCTTT.

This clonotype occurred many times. The CDR3 reads CASSSLTGANEQFF. In DNA form, the CDR3 reads TGCGCCAGCAGCTCCCTGACAGGGGCGAATGAGCAGTTCTTC. V gene TRBV5-1 combines with J gene TRBJ2-1; 8 bases fit TRBD1. With V trimmed by 3 bases and J by 7 bases, 6 bases remained unmatched. The germline gives CDR1 SGHRS, CDR2 YFSETQ. The CDR3 spans 14 residues.

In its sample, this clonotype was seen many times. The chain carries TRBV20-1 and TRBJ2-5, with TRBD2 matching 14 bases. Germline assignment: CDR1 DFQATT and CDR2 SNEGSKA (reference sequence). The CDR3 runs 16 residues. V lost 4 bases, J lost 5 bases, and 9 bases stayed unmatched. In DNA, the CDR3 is TGCAGTGCTAACCCGGGACTAGCGGGAGTTTTGGAGACCCAGTACTTC. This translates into CSANPGLAGVLETQYF.

In DNA form, the CDR3 reads TGCGCCAGCAGGGGGGGACAGGGTGACAACTATGGCTACACCTTC. Translation gives CASRGGQGDNYGYTF. V and J are TRBV10-2 and TRBJ1-2; 9 bases fit TRBD1. The CDR3 is 15 residues long. The germline V gene encodes CDR1 WSHSY and CDR2 SAAADI. V shed 6 bases, J shed 2 bases, and the junction held 7 bases outside the gene matches.

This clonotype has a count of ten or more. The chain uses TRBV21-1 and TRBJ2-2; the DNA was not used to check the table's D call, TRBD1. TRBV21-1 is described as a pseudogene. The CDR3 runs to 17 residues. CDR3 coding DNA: TGTGCCAGCAGCCTTCGTCTGGGGACAGGGACCACCGGGGAGCTGTTTTTT. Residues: CASSLRLGTGTTGELFF.

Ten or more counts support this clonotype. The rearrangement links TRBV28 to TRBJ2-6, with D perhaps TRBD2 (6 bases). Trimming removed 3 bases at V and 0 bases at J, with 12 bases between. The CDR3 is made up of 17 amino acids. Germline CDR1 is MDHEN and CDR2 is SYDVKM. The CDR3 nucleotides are TGTGCCAGCAGTTTGGAGGGACGGTCCTCTGGGGCCAACGTCCTGACTTTC. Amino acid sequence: CASSLEGRSSGANVLTF.

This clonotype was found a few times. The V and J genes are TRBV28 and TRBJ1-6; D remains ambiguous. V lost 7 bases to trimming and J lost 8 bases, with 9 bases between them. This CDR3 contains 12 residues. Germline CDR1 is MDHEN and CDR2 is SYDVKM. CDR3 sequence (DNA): TGTGCCAGCATGCCGGTAGATTCACCCCTCCACTTT. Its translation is CASMPVDSPLHF.

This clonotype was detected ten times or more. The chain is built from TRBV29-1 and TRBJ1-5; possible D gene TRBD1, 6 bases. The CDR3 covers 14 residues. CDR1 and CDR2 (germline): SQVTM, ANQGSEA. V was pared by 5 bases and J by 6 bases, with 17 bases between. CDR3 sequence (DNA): TGCAGCGTTCTAGTTGGGGGGCTGGGTCAGCCCCAGCATTTT. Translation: CSVLVGGLGQPQHF.

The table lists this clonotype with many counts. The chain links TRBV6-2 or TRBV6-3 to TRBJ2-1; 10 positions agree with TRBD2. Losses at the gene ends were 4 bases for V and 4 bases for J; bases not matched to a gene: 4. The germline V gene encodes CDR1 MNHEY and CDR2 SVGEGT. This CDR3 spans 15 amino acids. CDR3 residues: CASSLPSGGYNEQFF. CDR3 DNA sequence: TGTGCCAGCAGTTTGCCTAGCGGGGGTTACAATGAGCAGTTCTTC.

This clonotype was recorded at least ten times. The CDR3 loop is CASTKNGELFF. DNA of the CDR3: TGTGCCAGCACCAAGAACGGGGAGCTGTTTTTT. J is TRBJ2-2 and V is TRBV7-8, with D unclear. The CDR3 is 11 residues long. V dropped 7 bases and J dropped 7 bases, with 7 bases sitting between them. Germline V CDR1 and CDR2: SGHVS, FQNEAQ.

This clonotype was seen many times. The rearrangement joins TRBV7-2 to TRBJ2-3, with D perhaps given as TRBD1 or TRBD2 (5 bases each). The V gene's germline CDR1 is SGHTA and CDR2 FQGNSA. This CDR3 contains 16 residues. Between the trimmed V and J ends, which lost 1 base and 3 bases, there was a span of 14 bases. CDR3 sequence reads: CASSLGGVAITDTQYF. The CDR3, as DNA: TGTGCCAGCAGCTTAGGAGGGGTGGCGATAACAGATACGCAGTATTTT.

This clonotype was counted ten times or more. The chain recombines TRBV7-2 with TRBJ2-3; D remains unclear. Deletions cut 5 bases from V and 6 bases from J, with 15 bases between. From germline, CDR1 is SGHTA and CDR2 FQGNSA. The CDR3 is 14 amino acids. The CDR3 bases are TGTGCCAGCAGCCCTACGAAGCATCCGGATACGCAGTATTTT. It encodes CASSPTKHPDTQYF.

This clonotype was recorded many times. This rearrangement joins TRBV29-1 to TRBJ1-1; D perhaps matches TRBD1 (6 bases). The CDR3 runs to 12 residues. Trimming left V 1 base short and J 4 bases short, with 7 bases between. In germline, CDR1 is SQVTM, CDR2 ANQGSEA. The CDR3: CSVEVQGTEAFF. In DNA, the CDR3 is TGCAGCGTTGAAGTACAGGGCACTGAAGCTTTCTTT.

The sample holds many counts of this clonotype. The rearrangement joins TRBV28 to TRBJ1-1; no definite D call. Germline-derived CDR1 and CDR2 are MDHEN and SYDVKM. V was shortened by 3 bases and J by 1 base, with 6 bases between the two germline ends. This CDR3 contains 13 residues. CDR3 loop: CASSLLGNTEAFF. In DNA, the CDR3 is TGTGCCAGCAGTTTGCTGGGGAACACTGAAGCTTTCTTT.

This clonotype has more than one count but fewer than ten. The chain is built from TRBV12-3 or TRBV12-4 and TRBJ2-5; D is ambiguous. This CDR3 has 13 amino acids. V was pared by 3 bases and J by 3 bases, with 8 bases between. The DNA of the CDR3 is TGTGCCAGCAGTTTTCGGTCGAAAGAGACCCAGTACTTC. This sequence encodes CASSFRSKETQYF.

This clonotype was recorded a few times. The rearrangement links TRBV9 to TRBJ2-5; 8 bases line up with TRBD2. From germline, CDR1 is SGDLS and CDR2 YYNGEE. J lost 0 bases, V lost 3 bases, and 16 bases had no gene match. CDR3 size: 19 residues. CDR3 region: CASSADLGGTRYNQETQYF. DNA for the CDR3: TGTGCCAGCAGCGCTGACCTTGGGGGGACTAGATATAACCAAGAGACCCAGTACTTC.

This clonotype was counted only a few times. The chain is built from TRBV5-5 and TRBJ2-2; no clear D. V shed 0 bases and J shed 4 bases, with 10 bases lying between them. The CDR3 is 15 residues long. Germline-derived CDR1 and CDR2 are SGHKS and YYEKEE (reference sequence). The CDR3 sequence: CASSLVPPSTGELFF. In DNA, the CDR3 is TGTGCCAGCAGCTTGGTGCCCCCTAGCACCGGGGAGCTGTTTTTT.

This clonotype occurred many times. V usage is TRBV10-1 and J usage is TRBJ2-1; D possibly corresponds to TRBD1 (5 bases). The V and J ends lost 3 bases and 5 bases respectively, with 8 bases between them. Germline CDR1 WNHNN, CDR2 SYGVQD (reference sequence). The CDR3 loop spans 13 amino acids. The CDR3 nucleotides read TGCGCCAGCAGTGAAGGCAGGGACAATGAGCAGTTCTTC. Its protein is CASSEGRDNEQFF.

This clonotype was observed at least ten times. As DNA, the CDR3 is TGTGCCAGCAGCCAAGGTATCACTGAAGCTTTCTTT. It is translated as CASSQGITEAFF. This chain connects TRBV3-1 to TRBJ1-1; D gene unclear. V was trimmed by 1 base and J by 4 bases, leaving 4 bases between them. This CDR3 comprises 12 residues. Germline lookup yields CDR1 LGHDT and CDR2 YNNKEL (reference sequence).

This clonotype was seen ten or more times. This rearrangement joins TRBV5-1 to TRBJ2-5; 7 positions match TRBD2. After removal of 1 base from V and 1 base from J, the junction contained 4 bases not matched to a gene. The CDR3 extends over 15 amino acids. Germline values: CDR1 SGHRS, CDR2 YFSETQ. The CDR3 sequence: CASSLSTSAQETQYF. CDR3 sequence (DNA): TGCGCCAGCAGCTTGTCTACTAGCGCCCAAGAGACCCAGTACTTC.

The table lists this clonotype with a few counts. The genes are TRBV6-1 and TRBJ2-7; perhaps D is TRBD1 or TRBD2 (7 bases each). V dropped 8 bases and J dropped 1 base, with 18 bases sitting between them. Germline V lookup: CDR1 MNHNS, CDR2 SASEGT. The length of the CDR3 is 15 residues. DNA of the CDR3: TGTGCCAGCCAGACACCCAGGGGGGGTTCCTACGAGCAGTACTTC. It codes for CASQTPRGGSYEQYF.

The CDR3 sequence: CASSLGTGSRNQPQHF. Here the CDR3 DNA reads TGTGCCAGCAGCTTAGGCACAGGGTCGCGCAATCAGCCCCAGCATTTT. The chain combines TRBV7-2 with TRBJ1-5; the D gene is possibly TRBD1 (6 bases). This CDR3 has 16 amino acids. Germline values: CDR1 SGHTA, CDR2 FQGNSA. The V end was cut by 1 base, the J end by 2 bases, with 12 bases between.

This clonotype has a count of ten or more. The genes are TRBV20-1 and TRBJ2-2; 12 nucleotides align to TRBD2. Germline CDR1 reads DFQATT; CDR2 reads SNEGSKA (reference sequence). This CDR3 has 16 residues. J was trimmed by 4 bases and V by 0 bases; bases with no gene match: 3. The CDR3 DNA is TGCAGTGCTAGAGACCCACTAGCGGGAGGCACCGGGGAGCTGTTTTTT. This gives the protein CSARDPLAGGTGELFF.

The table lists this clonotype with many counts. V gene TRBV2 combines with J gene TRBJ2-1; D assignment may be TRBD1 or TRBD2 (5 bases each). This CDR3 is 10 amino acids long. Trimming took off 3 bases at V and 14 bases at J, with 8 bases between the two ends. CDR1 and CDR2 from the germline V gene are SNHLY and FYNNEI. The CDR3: CASSERGEFF. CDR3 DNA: TGTGCCAGCAGTGAGCGAGGGGAGTTCTTC.